The present TCR beta chain was sequenced within a study of regulatory T cells in long-lasting Graves disease. This clonotype was seen at least ten times. Described time point: newly diagnosed GD, antithyroid drugs for less than 3 months. After RNA was extracted from PBMCs, the TCR library was made from it. The TCR beta library used iRepertoire HTBI primers with Arm-PCR amplification of CDR3. TCRdb reprocessed the multiplex PCR reads with MiXCR, giving one entry per CDR3 protein. The table has approximately 270,000 distinct CDR3 sequences, under 20% seen once. Another study also made use of these data, one on T cells in Graves' hyperthyroidism and ophthalmopathy. From that study: Thyroid ultrasound, orbital computed tomography, clinical symptoms, and serum thyroxine and TRAb underpinned diagnoses.

This receptor was taken from a woman younger than 45 with Graves disease. The specimen comprised peripheral blood mononuclear cells (PBMCs), sampled at new diagnosis, from a patient treated with antithyroid drugs.

The CDR3 loop reads CASSRNQQRHYGYTF. The CDR3, as DNA: TGTGCCAGCAGTCGAAATCAACAAAGGCACTATGGCTACACCTTC. The chain recombines TRBV12-3 or TRBV12-4 with TRBJ1-2; no reliable D call. V was clipped by 5 bases and J by 3 bases, with 16 bases between them. This CDR3 has 15 amino acids.